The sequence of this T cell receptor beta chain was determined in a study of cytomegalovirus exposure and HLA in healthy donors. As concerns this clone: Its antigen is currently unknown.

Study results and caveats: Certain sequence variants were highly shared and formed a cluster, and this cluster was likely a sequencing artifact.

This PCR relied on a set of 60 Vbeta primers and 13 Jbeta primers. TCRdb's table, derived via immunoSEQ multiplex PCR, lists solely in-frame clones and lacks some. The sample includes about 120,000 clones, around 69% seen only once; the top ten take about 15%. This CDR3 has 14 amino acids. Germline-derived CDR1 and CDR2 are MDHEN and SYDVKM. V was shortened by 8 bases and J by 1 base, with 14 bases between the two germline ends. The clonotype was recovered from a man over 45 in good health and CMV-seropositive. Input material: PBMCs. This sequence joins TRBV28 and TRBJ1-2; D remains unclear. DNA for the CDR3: TGTGCCAGCGCTTGGGGAGAGGGTAACTATGGCTACACCTTC. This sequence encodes CASAWGEGNYGYTF.